This T cell receptor beta chain appears in the sequencing data of a study of Ad26.COV2.S vaccination and SARS-CoV-2 variants. At the level of the study: Ad26.COV2.S was injected intramuscularly once or twice, 56 days apart. General study points: Measures of TCR breadth and depth may have fallen short of total T cell responses.

Documented treatment: approximately 18 received Ad26.COV2.S at low or high dose, single or two shots; about 5 received placebo; per-sample allocation not given. Sample collection was performed on day 63 after the first vaccine or placebo injection. For this clone: Antigen unknown.

In germline, CDR1 is MNHNS, CDR2 SASEGT. V dropped 4 bases and J dropped 3; count of bases not matched to a gene: 6. This CDR3 comprises 18 residues. The method was immunoSEQ multiplex PCR; TCRdb's version includes in-frame clones alone and lacks a portion of them. The profile shows about 460,000 clones, 70% to 90% of them singletons. V gene TRBV6-1 combines with J gene TRBJ2-2; 15 nucleotides agree with TRBD2. The source material was peripheral blood, sampled in a trial of Ad26.COV2.S vaccine versus placebo. This TCR derives from a person aged 18 to 65 who received the Ad26.COV2.S COVID-19 vaccine or a placebo. The DNA for the CDR3 is TGTGCCAGCAGTGGGCCCGGACTAGCGGGGGGGTACACCGGGGAGCTGTTTTTT. Protein: CASSGPGLAGGYTGELFF.